A single sample gave rise to the 10 T cell receptor beta chains below, sequenced in a study of T cell responses to AZD1222 COVID-19 vaccine (dated by TCRdb to 2020 to 2023). What the time point label conveys for this sample: baseline before first vaccination. Library method: the immunoSEQ multiplex PCR assay. Here the immuneACCESS table is served through TCRdb, limited to in-frame sequences with V and J called. Missing clones are a known gap in these copies; in checked studies unresolved V genes cover under half, and the rest lacks a known reason. Counted in this sample were 110,000 to 150,000 clones; 92% of them appeared once. The top ten constitute over 3% of the sample. The input for sequencing was peripheral blood, taken on day 0 of AZD1222 vaccination. These receptors were collected from an adult in good health.

This rearrangement joins TRBV9 to TRBJ2-1, with TRBD2 identical over 7 bases. V dropped 0 bases and J dropped 1; count of bases not matched to a gene: 1. The CDR3 loop spans 15 amino acids. CDR1 and CDR2 (germline): SGDLS, YYNGEE. The CDR3 reads CASSVARESYNEQFF. For the CDR3, the DNA is TGTGCCAGCAGCGTAGCGCGGGAGTCCTACAATGAGCAGTTCTTC.

The chain carries TRBV9 and TRBJ2-1; no definite D call. Germline CDR1 is SGDLS and CDR2 is YYNGEE. This CDR3 has 15 residues. V was cut by 0 bases and J by 9 bases, with 16 bases left in between. DNA of the CDR3: TGTGCCAGCAGCGTAGCTGGAGTCGGGCTGACTGAGCAGTTCTTC. Its protein is CASSVAGVGLTEQFF. The full variable domain, completed using reference TRBV9 and TRBJ2-1, is DSGVTQTPKHLITATGQRVTLRCSPRSGDLSVYWYQQSLDQGLQFLIQYYNGEERAKGNILERFSAQQFPDLHSELNLSSLELGDSALYFCASSVAGVGLTEQFFGPGTRLTVL.

The chain uses TRBV9 and TRBJ1-2; no clear D gene. CDR3 length: 14 amino acids. Germline CDR1 reads SGDLS; CDR2 reads YYNGEE. V lost 0 bases to trimming and J lost 4 bases, with 10 bases between them. CDR3 nucleotide sequence: TGTGCCAGCAGCGTAGCTCTGAGTGGCTATGGCTACACCTTC. Amino acid sequence: CASSVALSGYGYTF.

This clone occurred a few times. The J gene is TRBJ1-6, the V gene TRBV25-1; D remains unclear. Germline assignment: CDR1 MGHDK and CDR2 SYGVNS. Trimming took off 1 base at V and 7 bases at J, with 14 bases between the two ends. The CDR3 is made up of 16 amino acids. The CDR3 DNA reads TGTGCCAGCAGTGAATCATGGTCGGTGTCAAATTCACCCCTCCACTTT. Protein: CASSESWSVSNSPLHF.

This clone was observed a single time. The chain uses TRBV5-1 and TRBJ2-3, with 11 positions matching TRBD2. J lost 0 bases, V lost 4 bases, and 4 bases had no gene match. This CDR3 comprises 16 residues. The V gene's germline CDR1 is SGHRS and CDR2 YFSETQ. CDR3 nucleotides: TGCGCCAGCAGCCCCTGGACTAGCGGGAGCACAGATACGCAGTATTTT. Amino acid sequence: CASSPWTSGSTDTQYF.

In this sample, this clone turned up a few times. Here the CDR3 DNA reads TGTGCCAGCAGCCCTGACCTAGCGGGAGGGTTGACCGGGGAGCTGTTTTTT. Its translation: CASSPDLAGGLTGELFF. The chain combines TRBV7-3 with TRBJ2-2; 12 bases are shared with TRBD2. CDR1 SGHTA and CDR2 FQGTGA come from the germline V gene. Trimming at V came to 5 bases and at J to 5 bases, leaving 9 bases not matched to a gene. The length of the CDR3 is 17 residues.

This rearrangement joins TRBV6-1 to TRBJ2-3; TRBD2 matches 8 bases. This CDR3 contains 15 residues. Trimming removed 3 bases from V and 4 bases from J; junction bases left unmatched: 6. Germline V CDR1 and CDR2: MNHNS, SASEGT. The CDR3 DNA sequence: TGTGCCAGCAGTGAGGGACTAGGGGGGGCAGATACGCAGTATTTT. Protein: CASSEGLGGADTQYF.

V usage is TRBV12-3 or TRBV12-4 and J usage is TRBJ2-7; 8 nucleotides match TRBD1. J was trimmed by 6 bases and V by 5 bases; bases with no gene match: 3. The CDR3 is 12 amino acids. For the CDR3, the DNA is TGTGCCAGCAGTCGGACAGGGCCCGAGCAGTACTTC. It is translated as CASSRTGPEQYF.

CDR3 residues: CASSLTGSVANTEAFF. The CDR3 coding sequence is TGCGCCAGCAGCCTAACAGGGAGCGTGGCGAACACTGAAGCTTTCTTT. The chain couples TRBV5-1 to TRBJ1-1; tentatively, D is TRBD1 (6 bases). CDR3 length: 16 residues. The V gene's germline CDR1 is SGHRS and CDR2 YFSETQ. Trimming took off 4 bases at V and 1 base at J, with 17 bases between the two ends.

V gene TRBV13 combines with J gene TRBJ2-3, with 8 bases identical to TRBD2. The junction had 10 bases not matched to a gene; V was cut back by 0 bases and J by 5 bases. Per the germline V gene, CDR1 is PRHDT and CDR2 is FYEKMQ (reference sequence). CDR3 length equals 17 residues. CDR3 region: CASSLGRGTSGGDTQYF. The CDR3 nucleotides read TGTGCCAGCAGCTTAGGCCGCGGGACTAGTGGCGGAGATACGCAGTATTTT.